Each of the 28 T cell receptor beta chains below was sequenced from the same sample in a study of breast tumors, draining lymph nodes, adjacent tissues. TCRdb reanalysed the multiplex PCR reads using MiXCR and keeps one entry per CDR3 protein. This sample has about 140,000 distinct CDR3 sequences, with approximately 32% found just once. Axillary draining lymph nodes of breast cancer patients supplied the node samples. Sequenced: axillary lymph node tissue. Receptors originate from a female donor with breast cancer. Some clones in this sample may be carry-over from other donors' samples.

There are many counts of this clonotype. The chain combines TRBV20-1 with TRBJ2-3; 7 nucleotides align to TRBD2. In germline, CDR1 is DFQATT, CDR2 SNEGSKA (reference sequence). J lost 4 bases, V lost 1 base, and 11 bases had no gene match. This CDR3 has 16 amino acids. The CDR3 spells CSARGRGTPKPDTQYF. The DNA of the CDR3 is TGCAGTGCTAGAGGGCGGGGGACGCCGAAACCAGATACGCAGTATTTT.

This clonotype has a handful of counts. The genes are TRBV6-2 or TRBV6-3 and TRBJ2-4; 10 bases agree with TRBD2. This CDR3 has 15 residues. Germline CDR1 and CDR2: MNHEY and SVGEGT. V shed 9 bases and J 6 bases; nucleotides not matched to a gene: 11. The DNA for the CDR3 is TGTGCCAGTTCGGATCTTAGCGGGGGGCGAAACATTCAGTACTTC. Translation: CASSDLSGGRNIQYF.

CDR3 nucleotide sequence: TGTGCCAACAGGGGGGTGGATTCTTACGAGCAGTACGTC. Amino acid sequence: CANRGVDSYEQYV. The V gene is TRBV2, the J gene TRBJ2-7, with 8 bases identical to TRBD1. Per the germline V gene, CDR1 is SNHLY and CDR2 is FYNNEI. CDR3 length: 13 amino acids. Trimming removed 10 bases from V and 4 bases from J; junction bases left unmatched: 9.

Comment on this clonotype: This may stem from a read error, because a much larger clone lies one nucleotide away. V gene TRBV7-2 combines with J gene TRBJ2-5, with 9 bases that match TRBD2. CDR3 length: 17 residues. V lost 5 bases and J lost 9; bases outside the gene matches: 19. CDR1 and CDR2 from the germline V gene are SGHTA and FQGNSA. CDR3 protein: CASSPPGPAGGGEPQYF. CDR3 DNA sequence: TGTGCCAGCAGCCCTCCTGGACCAGCGGGGGGTGGGGAGCCCCAGTACTTC.

This clonotype was detected ten times or more. The rearrangement uses TRBV7-9 and TRBJ1-2; 8 bases are a match to TRBD1. Germline V gene sequence: CDR1 SEHNR, CDR2 FQNEAQ (reference sequence). J was trimmed by 4 bases and V by 3 bases; bases with no gene match: 7. The CDR3 extends over 15 amino acids. The CDR3 DNA reads TGTGCCAGCAGCTTTCAGGGGGCGATAGGCTATGGCTACACCTTC. Translating gives CASSFQGAIGYGYTF.

This clonotype was seen many times. V gene TRBV19 combines with J gene TRBJ2-3; D not resolved. Per the germline V gene, CDR1 is LNHDA and CDR2 is SQIVND (reference sequence). V was cut by 9 bases and J by 4 bases, with 11 bases left in between. The CDR3 is made up of 12 amino acids. The CDR3 coding sequence is TGTGCCAGCAGGACCCAACCAGATACGCAGTATTTT. Amino acid sequence: CASRTQPDTQYF. Full variable domain (rest looked up from reference TRBV19 and TRBJ2-3): DGGITQSPKYLFRKEGQNVTLSCEQNLNHDAMYWYRQDPGQGLRLIYYSQIVNDFQKGDIAEGYSVSREKKESFPLTVTSAQKNPTAFYLCASRTQPDTQYFGPGTRLTVL.

This clonotype was counted many times. The gene calls are TRBV7-2 and TRBJ2-5; 11 bases agree with TRBD2. Germline CDR1 SGHTA, CDR2 FQGNSA. This CDR3 has 15 residues. With 5 bases clipped from V and 4 bases from J, the junction kept 6 bases outside the gene matches. The CDR3 bases are TGTGCCAGCAGCCGCACTAGCGGGGGAGGAGAGACCCAGTACTTC. Its protein is CASSRTSGGGETQYF.

The chain links TRBV2 to TRBJ2-7, with D uncertain. Germline CDR1 and CDR2: SNHLY and FYNNEI. Trimming shortened V by 10 bases and J by 4 bases, and 17 bases separated the two germline ends. The CDR3 spans 13 residues. The CDR3 reads CANMGAPPYEQYF. In DNA, the CDR3 is TGTGCCAACATGGGTGCTCCCCCTTACGAGCAGTACTTC.

This clonotype was detected many times. The CDR3 loop is CASRRRDDNQPQHF. In DNA form, the CDR3 reads TGTGCCAGCAGGCGTAGAGATGACAATCAGCCCCAGCATTTT. The chain combines TRBV6-6 with TRBJ1-5; D gene uncertain. Between the trimmed V and J ends, which lost 6 bases and 3 bases, there was a span of 12 bases. CDR1 and CDR2 (germline): MNHNY, SVGAGI (reference sequence). This CDR3 has 14 residues.

In regard to this clonotype: At one of its ends the junction is not consistent with the germline gene, which may arise from a read error. The V gene is TRBV7-7, the J gene TRBJ1-3, with D possibly matching TRBD1 (6 bases). Germline V gives CDR1 SSHAT, CDR2 FNYEAQ (reference sequence). CDR3 size: 13 residues. This chain's CDR3 is CASSSQGGETIYF. Written as DNA, the CDR3 is TGTGCTAGCAGCTCACAGGGAGGAGAGACCATATATTTT.

This clonotype was counted ten times or more. This chain connects TRBV6-5 to TRBJ2-3; 10 bases match TRBD1. J lost 6 bases, V lost 7 bases, and 10 bases had no gene match. The CDR3 contains 15 residues. Per germline, CDR1 MNHEY and CDR2 SVGAGI. Written as DNA, the CDR3 is TGTGCCAGCAATCCGGGACAGGGGTTAATCGATACGCAGTATTTT. It translates to CASNPGQGLIDTQYF.

This clonotype was seen more than once but under ten times. This sequence joins TRBV20-1 and TRBJ2-7; TRBD2 matches 10 bases. Germline-derived CDR1 and CDR2 are DFQATT and SNEGSKA (reference sequence). With V trimmed by 3 bases and J by 2 bases, 13 bases remained unmatched. The CDR3 has 17 amino acids. The CDR3 loop reads CSASVLAGEAVTYEQYF. The DNA for the CDR3 is TGCAGTGCTAGTGTCCTAGCGGGAGAGGCTGTCACCTACGAGCAGTACTTC.

In this sample, this clonotype turned up many times. This may come from a read error, since a much larger clone is one base off. The chain is built from TRBV7-3 and TRBJ2-5; 7 nucleotides match TRBD1. The CDR3 is made up of 15 amino acids. Germline-derived CDR1 and CDR2 are SGHTA and FQGTGA. The CDR3 sequence is CASSLGDRVGETQHF. CDR3 nucleotide sequence: TGTGCCAGCAGCTTAGGCGACAGGGTGGGGGAGACCCAGCACTTC.

This clonotype occurred many times. This chain connects TRBV19 to TRBJ1-2; unclear D gene. This CDR3 has 13 amino acids. CDR1 LNHDA and CDR2 SQIVND come from the germline V gene (reference sequence). Trimming removed 3 bases from V and 5 bases from J, with 10 bases in between. This CDR3 is CASSMYLGYGYTF. The CDR3 DNA reads as TGTGCCAGTAGTATGTACCTTGGGTATGGCTACACCTTC.

This clonotype was recorded many times. The chain is built from TRBV3-1 and TRBJ1-5, with no clear D. This CDR3 has 13 residues. The germline gives CDR1 LGHDT, CDR2 YNNKEL (reference sequence). Trimming cost V 0 bases and J 7 bases, with 7 bases left between them. CDR3 sequence reads: CASSQEGGQPQHF. The CDR3 DNA follows: TGTGCCAGCAGCCAAGAAGGCGGCCAGCCCCAGCATTTT.

This clonotype was seen ten or more times. The chain couples TRBV6-6 to TRBJ1-2; 12 nucleotides match TRBD1. Germline CDR1 is MNHNY and CDR2 is SVGAGI (reference sequence). This CDR3 region has 14 residues. V lost 6 bases and J lost 7; bases outside the gene matches: 6. The CDR3 sequence: CASSPRDRGLGYTF. CDR3 bases: TGTGCCAGCAGCCCCCGGGACAGGGGGCTTGGCTACACCTTC.

This clonotype was observed many times. V gene TRBV7-6 combines with J gene TRBJ2-5; D gene ambiguous. Germline V gene sequence: CDR1 SGHVS, CDR2 FNYEAQ. This CDR3 is built from 17 residues. Trimming cost V 1 base and J 9 bases, with 24 bases left between them. CDR3 in amino acids: CASSLGAFEVVLKPQYF. The CDR3, as DNA: TGTGCCAGCAGCTTAGGGGCTTTTGAGGTGGTCTTGAAGCCCCAGTACTTC.

This clonotype was counted ten times or more. This chain links TRBV19 with TRBJ2-1, with 7 bases matching TRBD2. The CDR3 contains 15 residues. Per germline, CDR1 LNHDA and CDR2 SQIVND (reference sequence). Trimming at V came to 6 bases and at J to 3 bases, leaving 8 bases not matched to a gene. CDR3 region: CASRGTGGHYNEQFF. CDR3 DNA: TGTGCCAGTAGAGGTACGGGGGGTCACTACAATGAGCAGTTCTTC.

This chain uses TRBV29-1 with TRBJ1-5, with D tentatively TRBD1 (5 bases). V was shortened by 8 bases and J by 1 base, with 12 bases between the two germline ends. CDR1 SQVTM and CDR2 ANQGSEA come from the germline V gene. This CDR3 is 13 amino acids long. The CDR3 bases are TGCAGCTTAAACGGGACGAGCAATCAGCCCCAGCATTTT. It codes for CSLNGTSNQPQHF.

This clonotype showed up many times. The V call is TRBV11-2, the J call TRBJ1-2; D unclear. V was trimmed by 1 base and J by 7 bases, leaving 10 bases between them. Germline CDR1 and CDR2: SGHAT and FQNNGV. This CDR3 has 13 amino acids. CDR3 sequence (DNA): TGTGCCAGCAGCTTAGCCGGAGTCCCTGGCTACACCTTC. It specifies CASSLAGVPGYTF. Full variable domain (remainder filled in from reference TRBV11-2 and TRBJ1-2): EAGVAQSPRYKIIEKRQSVAFWCNPISGHATLYWYQQILGQGPKLLIQFQNNGVVDDSQLPKDRFSAERLKGVDSTLKIQPAKLEDSAVYLCASSLAGVPGYTFGSGTRLTVV.

The chain carries TRBV4-2 and TRBJ2-1; no definite D call. V dropped 0 bases and J dropped 12 bases, with 9 bases sitting between them. The CDR3 extends over 12 amino acids. Germline V gene data show CDR1 as LGHNA and CDR2 as YNFKEQ. The CDR3, as DNA: TGTGCCAGCAGCCAAGATAGAATGGGGCAGTTCTTC. Its translation is CASSQDRMGQFF.

V is TRBV6-5 and J is TRBJ1-2, with TRBD1 identical over 9 bases. Losses at the gene ends were 2 bases for V and 9 bases for J; bases not matched to a gene: 10. The CDR3 runs to 15 residues. CDR1 and CDR2 (germline): MNHEY, SVGAGI. Here the CDR3 reads CASSYRETGGNSYTF. CDR3 nucleotides: TGTGCCAGCAGTTACCGGGAGACAGGGGGGAACAGCTACACCTTC.

A word on this clonotype: This may be a read error, as it is one base from a much larger clone. The chain employs TRBV20-1 and TRBJ1-1; 8 bases align to TRBD1. With V trimmed by 3 bases and J by 6 bases, 9 bases remained unmatched. The CDR3 totals 14 residues. Germline V CDR1 and CDR2: DFQATT, SNEGSKA (reference sequence). The CDR3 loop reads CSARPGGGSAEAFF. CDR3 DNA sequence: TGCAGTGCTAGGCCAGGGGGCGGGAGCGCTGAAGCTTTCTTT.

There are many counts of this clonotype. V is TRBV19 and J is TRBJ2-3; 7 positions match TRBD1. V shed 6 bases, J shed 6 bases, and the junction held 9 bases outside the gene matches. The CDR3 extends over 14 amino acids. Germline loops: CDR1 LNHDA, CDR2 SQIVND (reference sequence). The CDR3 protein is CASRALGGGDTQYF. Here the CDR3 DNA reads TGTGCCAGTAGGGCTTTAGGGGGCGGCGATACGCAGTATTTT.

The rearrangement uses TRBV5-1 and TRBJ2-2; 12 positions agree with TRBD1. Germline V CDR1 and CDR2: SGHRS, YFSETQ. V shed 4 bases, J shed 5 bases, and the junction held 6 bases outside the gene matches. This CDR3 comprises 16 residues. CDR3: CASSPGQGAETGELFF. The CDR3 DNA follows: TGCGCCAGCAGCCCGGGACAGGGGGCGGAGACCGGGGAGCTGTTTTTT.

The V gene is TRBV5-1, the J gene TRBJ2-2; the match to TRBD2 covers 13 bases. This CDR3 is 17 amino acids long. Trimming cost V 4 bases and J 6 bases; bases outside gene matches: 9. Germline CDR1 reads SGHRS; CDR2 reads YFSETQ. The CDR3 region is CASSGGLAGRQPGELFF. CDR3 nucleotide sequence: TGCGCCAGCAGCGGGGGACTAGCGGGACGGCAACCCGGGGAGCTGTTTTTT.

Points on this clonotype: Just one base apart from a much larger clone, this may be a read error. V and J are TRBV12-3 or TRBV12-4 and TRBJ2-7, with D possibly matching TRBD1 (5 bases). The CDR3 is 13 residues long. The CDR3 sequence is CASRSDRAYERYF. The CDR3 nucleotides are TGTGCCAGCAGAAGCGACAGAGCCTACGAGCGGTACTTC.

With respect to this clonotype: This is likely a read error, given that the CDR3 carries no conserved phenylalanine or tryptophan at its end. Because the CDR3's place on the DNA is in doubt, the DNA is left out and the CDR3 is given as listed by TCRdb. The chain links TRBV11-2 to TRBJ1-6. The CDR3 region is 15 residues in length, termini included. Per germline, CDR1 SGHAT and CDR2 FQNNGV. The CDR3 reads CASSETPTAATLGDS.